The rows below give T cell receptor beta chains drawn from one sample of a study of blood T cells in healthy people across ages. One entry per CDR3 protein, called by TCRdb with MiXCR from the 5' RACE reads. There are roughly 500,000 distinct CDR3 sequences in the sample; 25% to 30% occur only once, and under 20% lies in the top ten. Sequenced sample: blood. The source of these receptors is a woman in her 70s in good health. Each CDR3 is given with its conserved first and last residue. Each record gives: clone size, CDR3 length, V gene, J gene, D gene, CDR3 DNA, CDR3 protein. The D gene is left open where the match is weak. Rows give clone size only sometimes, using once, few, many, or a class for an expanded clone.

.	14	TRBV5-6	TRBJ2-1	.	TGTGCCAGCAGCTTCAGGGGTACAGGCAATGAGCAGTTCTTC	CASSFRGTGNEQFF
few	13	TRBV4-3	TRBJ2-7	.	TGCGCCAGCAGCCAAGTGGTATCCTACGAGCAGTACTTC	CASSQVVSYEQYF
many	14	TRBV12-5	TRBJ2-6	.	TGTGCTAGTCGTACGGACTCTGGGGCCAACGTCCTGACTTTC	CASRTDSGANVLTF
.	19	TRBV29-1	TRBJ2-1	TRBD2	TGCAGCGTTGAAGATCGGTACAACTTGGGGGGACTAGCTTACAATGTGCAGTTCTTC	CSVEDRYNLGGLAYNVQFF
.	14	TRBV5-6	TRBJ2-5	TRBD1	TGTGCCAGCAGCGGCGACAGGGGGCGACAGACCCAGTACTTC	CASSGDRGRQTQYF
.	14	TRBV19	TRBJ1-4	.	TGTGCCAGTAGTATTACACACGCTAATGAAAAACTGTTTTTT	CASSITHANEKLFF
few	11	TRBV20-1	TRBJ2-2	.	TGCAGTGCAACCAGAGGCGGGGAGCTGTTTTTT	CSATRGGELFF
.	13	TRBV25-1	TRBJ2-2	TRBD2	TGTGCCAGCAAGAAGGGAGGGACCGGGGAGCTGTTTTTT	CASKKGGTGELFF
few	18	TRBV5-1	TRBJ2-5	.	TGCGCCAGCTCTGAGGGGGGCCCGCCGGACTCGCCAAAAGAGACCCAGTACTTC	CASSEGGPPDSPKETQYF
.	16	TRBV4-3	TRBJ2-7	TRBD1	TGCGCCAGCAGCCAAGATTGGGGACAGGGACACTACGAGCAGTACTTC	CASSQDWGQGHYEQYF
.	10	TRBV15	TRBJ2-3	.	TGTGCCACGAACACAGATACGCAGTATTTT	CATNTDTQYF
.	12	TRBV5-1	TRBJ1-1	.	TGCGCCAGCAGCTTGTACGGGAATGAAGCTTTCTTT	CASSLYGNEAFF
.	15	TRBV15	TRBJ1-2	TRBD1	TGTGCCACCAGCGCTTGGGGACAGGGAAACTATGGCTACACCTTC	CATSAWGQGNYGYTF
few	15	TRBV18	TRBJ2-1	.	TGTGCCAGCTCACCCGTCACAGACTCCTACAATGAGCAGTTCTTC	CASSPVTDSYNEQFF
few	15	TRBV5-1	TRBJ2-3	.	TGCGCCAGCAGCTTGGACTCCCCCCACTTTGATACGCAGTATTTT	CASSLDSPHFDTQYF
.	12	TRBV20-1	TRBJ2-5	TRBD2	TGCAGTGCTGAGCGGGATATAGAGACCCAGTACTTC	CSAERDIETQYF
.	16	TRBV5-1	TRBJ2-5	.	TGCGCCAGCAGCTCGACCGGGGCGAGAGGGTTAGAGACCCAGTACTTC	CASSSTGARGLETQYF
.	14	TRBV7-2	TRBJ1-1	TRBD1	TGTGCCAGCAGCCTGGACAGGCGTTACACTGAAGCTTTCTTT	CASSLDRRYTEAFF
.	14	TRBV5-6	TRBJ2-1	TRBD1	TGTGCCAGCAGCTTGACAGGGGGCGACAATGAGCAGTTCTTC	CASSLTGGDNEQFF
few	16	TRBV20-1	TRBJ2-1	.	TGCAGTGCTCTTTCCGGGACTGGCCTACGTTACAATGAGCAGTTCTTC	CSALSGTGLRYNEQFF
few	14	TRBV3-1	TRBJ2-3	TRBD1	TGTGCCAGCAGCAACAGGGGGACCCAAGATACGCAGTATTTT	CASSNRGTQDTQYF
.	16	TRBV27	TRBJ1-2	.	TGTGCCAGCAGTTTCGGACCCATAACGGGAAACTATGGCTACACCTTC	CASSFGPITGNYGYTF
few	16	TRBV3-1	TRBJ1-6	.	TGTGCCAGCAGCCAAAAGGGTGGGGGGCCCTATTCACCCCTCCACTTT	CASSQKGGGPYSPLHF
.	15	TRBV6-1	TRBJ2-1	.	TGTGCCAGCTGTTCCCCGTCTCAATCCTACAATGAGCAGTTCTTC	CASCSPSQSYNEQFF